The 23 T cell receptor beta chains below all came from one sample that was sequenced in a study of CD8 T cells in ankylosing spondylitis. Antigens of these TCRs are unknown. Study findings and constraints: The study identified a TCR beta motif of under ten highly homologous variants that appeared characteristic of ankylosing spondylitis blood.

TCRdb reprocessed the 5' RACE reads via MiXCR and lists one record per CDR3 protein. Here the sample spans about 540,000 distinct CDR3 sequences, over 9.5% being singletons. The sequencing input was blood, either unsorted or a sorted T cell fraction (not recorded which). These receptors were taken from a male donor with ankylosing spondylitis.

V gene TRBV20-1 combines with J gene TRBJ1-2; no firm D call. Trimming left V 7 bases short and J 3 bases short, with 15 bases between. Germline assignment: CDR1 DFQATT and CDR2 SNEGSKA (reference sequence). This CDR3 spans 13 amino acids. CDR3 nucleotides: TGCAGTGTAACAGAAACGGAATACTATGGCTACACCTTC. It yields the protein CSVTETEYYGYTF.

This rearrangement joins TRBV20-1 to TRBJ2-1, with D uncertain. Germline V lookup: CDR1 DFQATT, CDR2 SNEGSKA (reference sequence). The CDR3 runs to 11 residues. Trimming left V 6 bases short and J 9 bases short, with 12 bases between. The CDR3 region has the DNA TGCAGTGCCCGTTACGCGGCTGAGCAGTTCTTC. Translated: CSARYAAEQFF.

This clonotype occurred many times. The V and J genes are TRBV2 and TRBJ2-1; D gene uncertain. This CDR3 has 11 amino acids. CDR1 is SNHLY and CDR2 is FYNNEI in the germline V gene. The V gene lost 8 bases and the J gene lost 9 bases, with 11 bases spanning the gap. CDR3 protein: CASPLGREQFF. The CDR3 DNA sequence: TGTGCCAGCCCCTTAGGGCGTGAGCAGTTCTTC.

The V and J genes are TRBV7-9 and TRBJ2-1; 7 bases map to TRBD2. Germline trimming cut 3 bases from V and 10 bases from J; bases unmatched to any gene: 3. This CDR3 comprises 12 residues. Germline V gene lookup returns CDR1 SEHNR and CDR2 FQNEAQ (reference sequence). The CDR3 reads CASSFGTKEQFF. CDR3 DNA sequence: TGTGCCAGCAGCTTCGGGACTAAAGAGCAGTTCTTC.

This clonotype occurred a few times. The chain recombines TRBV10-3 with TRBJ1-6; perhaps TRBD1 as D (5 bases). Germline CDR1 is ENHRY and CDR2 is SYGVKD. The CDR3 runs to 13 residues. The germline V and J ends were trimmed by 10 bases and 7 bases, with 14 bases remaining between them. CDR3 sequence: CATGTGVNSPLHF. For the CDR3, the DNA is TGTGCCACCGGAACGGGGGTAAATTCACCCCTCCACTTT.

This clonotype was seen at least ten times. The rearrangement links TRBV29-1 to TRBJ2-5; D uncertain. Germline lookup yields CDR1 SQVTM and CDR2 ANQGSEA. The V end lost 5 bases, the J end lost 1 base, and 11 bases lay between the germline ends. The CDR3 sequence is 13 residues long. CDR3 protein: CSVQTDTQETQYF. CDR3 DNA sequence: TGCAGCGTTCAAACAGACACCCAAGAGACCCAGTACTTC.

This clonotype was seen more than once but under ten times. The V and J genes are TRBV11-2 and TRBJ2-7; 8 bases are shared with TRBD2. This CDR3 comprises 19 residues. CDR1 is SGHAT and CDR2 is FQNNGV in the germline V gene. V gave up 1 base and J gave up 0 bases; unmatched junction bases: 14. The CDR3 sequence: CASSLVISAGVRTSYEQYF. The CDR3 bases are TGTGCCAGCAGCTTAGTTATTTCAGCGGGGGTCAGGACCTCCTACGAGCAGTACTTC.

The chain is built from TRBV5-1 and TRBJ2-1; 8 bases map to TRBD2. This CDR3 is built from 15 residues. With V trimmed by 1 base and J by 9 bases, 9 bases remained unmatched. Per germline, CDR1 SGHRS and CDR2 YFSETQ. For the CDR3, the DNA is TGCGCCAGCAGCTTGTCGGGGGGGCGCATTGCTGAGCAGTTCTTC. Its protein is CASSLSGGRIAEQFF.

The J gene is TRBJ1-5, the V gene TRBV12-3 or TRBV12-4; the match to TRBD1 covers 9 bases. This CDR3 region has 17 residues. V dropped 5 bases and J dropped 3; count of bases not matched to a gene: 11. CDR3 nucleotides: TGTGCCAGCAGTGCATCAACAGGGGGCACATTCAATCAGCCCCAGCATTTT. It is translated as CASSASTGGTFNQPQHF.

The chain is built from TRBV24-1 and TRBJ2-3; unclear D gene. Germline V gene lookup returns CDR1 KGHDR and CDR2 SFDVKD. Trimming removed 7 bases at V and 2 bases at J, with 6 bases between. There are 12 residues in the CDR3. CDR3 region: CATRDHTDTQYF. The CDR3 bases are TGTGCCACCAGAGACCACACAGATACGCAGTATTTT.

This clonotype was picked up a small number of times. The gene calls are TRBV20-1 and TRBJ2-1, with 12 bases lining up with TRBD1. CDR3 length: 15 residues. Trimming removed 6 bases from V and 8 bases from J; junction bases left unmatched: 11. The V gene's germline CDR1 is DFQATT and CDR2 SNEGSKA (reference sequence). The CDR3 loop is CSATPGQGARDEQFF. The DNA of the CDR3 is TGCAGTGCAACACCGGGACAGGGGGCGCGGGATGAGCAGTTCTTC.

This clonotype has just a few counts. The chain links TRBV11-2 to TRBJ2-1, with D unclear. The CDR3 runs 14 residues. The V end lost 6 bases, the J end lost 8 bases, and 17 bases lay between the germline ends. The germline V gene encodes CDR1 SGHAT and CDR2 FQNNGV. CDR3 amino acids: CASRLNGRVDEQFF. CDR3 coding DNA: TGTGCCAGCAGACTAAACGGTAGGGTTGATGAGCAGTTCTTC.

The J gene is TRBJ2-1, the V gene TRBV12-3 or TRBV12-4; 10 bases align to TRBD1. This CDR3 region has 15 residues. V was clipped by 6 bases and J by 6 bases; unmatched bases: 8. In nucleotides, the CDR3 is TGTGCCAGCAGCCCCACGGGACAGGGGTCCAATGAGCAGTTCTTC. Protein product: CASSPTGQGSNEQFF.

The chain employs TRBV5-1 and TRBJ1-2; D possibly corresponds to TRBD1 (5 bases). The CDR3 is made up of 14 amino acids. Germline CDR1 is SGHRS and CDR2 is YFSETQ. The germline V and J ends were trimmed by 2 bases and 8 bases, with 16 bases remaining between them. The DNA of the CDR3 is TGCGCCAGCAGCTTTTCCGGGACCTGGGACGGCTACACCTTC. It translates to CASSFSGTWDGYTF.

This clonotype appeared a few times. This chain links TRBV24-1 with TRBJ2-5; tentatively, D is TRBD2 (6 bases). The CDR3 length is 16 residues. The V gene's germline CDR1 is KGHDR and CDR2 SFDVKD. The V and J ends lost 1 base and 1 base respectively, with 12 bases between them. CDR3 bases: TGTGCCACCAGTGATTTTATGGAGGGACTCCAAGAGACCCAGTACTTC. Its translation is CATSDFMEGLQETQYF.

This clonotype appeared many times. V usage is TRBV7-9 and J usage is TRBJ1-5, with D unresolved. Germline V CDR1 and CDR2: SEHNR, FQNEAQ (reference sequence). The CDR3 sequence is 14 residues long. Trimming shortened V by 5 bases and J by 3 bases, and 11 bases separated the two germline ends. For the CDR3, the DNA is TGTGCCAGCAGCGTCGGAGGGCTCAATCAGCCCCAGCATTTT. Translated, it gives CASSVGGLNQPQHF.

The chain uses TRBV5-1 and TRBJ2-7; 14 nucleotides match TRBD2. CDR1 is SGHRS and CDR2 is YFSETQ in the germline V gene. This CDR3 contains 17 residues. J was trimmed by 4 bases and V by 4 bases; bases with no gene match: 10. DNA of the CDR3: TGCGCCAGCAGCCCTTGGGGACTAGCGGGAGTTCGGTACGAGCAGTACTTC. Protein: CASSPWGLAGVRYEQYF.

This clonotype showed up just a few times. DNA for the CDR3: TGCAGTGCTAGAGCCGGGACTAGCGGCTACAATGAGCAGTTCTTC. Translated: CSARAGTSGYNEQFF. The chain carries TRBV20-1 and TRBJ2-1; 11 positions match TRBD2. V dropped 1 base and J dropped 3; count of bases not matched to a gene: 2. The CDR3 contains 15 residues. Germline loops: CDR1 DFQATT, CDR2 SNEGSKA (reference sequence).

This clonotype has just a few counts. V and J are TRBV20-1 and TRBJ2-7; possible D gene TRBD2, 6 bases. CDR1 and CDR2 from the germline V gene are DFQATT and SNEGSKA (reference sequence). CDR3 size: 17 residues. V was shortened by 2 bases and J by 2 bases, with 22 bases between the two germline ends. CDR3 protein: CSARILGTGLSAYEQYF. The DNA for the CDR3 is TGCAGTGCTAGAATCCTGGGTACGGGACTCTCCGCCTACGAGCAGTACTTC.

This clonotype was counted only a few times. The gene calls are TRBV5-1 and TRBJ2-4; the D is unclear. The CDR3 consists of 14 residues. CDR1 SGHRS and CDR2 YFSETQ come from the germline V gene. The ends were cut back, 7 bases at V and 2 bases at J, with 13 bases in the middle. CDR3 amino acids: CASSLDSTKNIQYF. CDR3 nucleotides: TGCGCCAGCTCCCTGGATTCGACCAAAAACATTCAGTACTTC.

This clonotype was seen many times. The chain couples TRBV20-1 to TRBJ2-2; D ambiguous. V lost 0 bases and J 4 bases, leaving 15 bases between the germline ends. Germline CDR1 reads DFQATT; CDR2 reads SNEGSKA (reference sequence). The CDR3 is 16 amino acids. CDR3 bases: TGCAGTGCTAGAGATCCCGGGTCCAAGGGCACCGGGGAGCTGTTTTTT. As protein: CSARDPGSKGTGELFF.

This clonotype showed up many times. The CDR3 sequence: CASSTGTGEQPQHF. As DNA, the CDR3 is TGTGCCAGCAGTACCGGGACAGGGGAACAGCCCCAGCATTTT. The chain recombines TRBV12-3 or TRBV12-4 with TRBJ1-5; the match to TRBD1 covers 10 bases. The CDR3 consists of 14 residues. Trimming cost V 5 bases and J 7 bases; bases outside gene matches: 5.

Only a few counts were recorded for this clonotype. The genes are TRBV20-1 and TRBJ2-1; TRBD2 agrees at 14 bases. Germline CDR1 and CDR2: DFQATT and SNEGSKA (reference sequence). V trimming: 5 bases; J trimming: 7 bases; junction bases outside the gene matches: 13. This CDR3 is built from 17 residues. The CDR3 loop is CSAGRLAGGVLRNEQFF. CDR3 coding DNA: TGCAGTGCTGGACGACTAGCGGGAGGGGTTCTTCGGAATGAGCAGTTCTTC.